This T cell receptor beta chain was profiled in a study of T-cell reconstitution after alpha-beta-depleted transplantation in children. TCRbeta library construction was performed incorporating unique molecular identifiers. TCRdb recomputed calls from the PCR reads with MiXCR, one row per CDR3 protein. The data show around 360,000 distinct CDR3 sequences, over 9% seen once. Germline CDR1 is GTSNPN and CDR2 is SVGIG (reference sequence). This CDR3 is built from 12 residues. This clonotype originated in a human donor who donated a stem cell graft to a child with acute lymphoblastic leukemia. The sample was PBMCs from the stem cell graft donor, taken from the stem cell graft. V usage is TRBV30 and J usage is TRBJ1-4; 10 bases line up with TRBD1. As DNA, the CDR3 is TGTGCTTGGGGACAGGGGCGCGAAAAACTGTTTTTT. It translates to CAWGQGREKLFF.